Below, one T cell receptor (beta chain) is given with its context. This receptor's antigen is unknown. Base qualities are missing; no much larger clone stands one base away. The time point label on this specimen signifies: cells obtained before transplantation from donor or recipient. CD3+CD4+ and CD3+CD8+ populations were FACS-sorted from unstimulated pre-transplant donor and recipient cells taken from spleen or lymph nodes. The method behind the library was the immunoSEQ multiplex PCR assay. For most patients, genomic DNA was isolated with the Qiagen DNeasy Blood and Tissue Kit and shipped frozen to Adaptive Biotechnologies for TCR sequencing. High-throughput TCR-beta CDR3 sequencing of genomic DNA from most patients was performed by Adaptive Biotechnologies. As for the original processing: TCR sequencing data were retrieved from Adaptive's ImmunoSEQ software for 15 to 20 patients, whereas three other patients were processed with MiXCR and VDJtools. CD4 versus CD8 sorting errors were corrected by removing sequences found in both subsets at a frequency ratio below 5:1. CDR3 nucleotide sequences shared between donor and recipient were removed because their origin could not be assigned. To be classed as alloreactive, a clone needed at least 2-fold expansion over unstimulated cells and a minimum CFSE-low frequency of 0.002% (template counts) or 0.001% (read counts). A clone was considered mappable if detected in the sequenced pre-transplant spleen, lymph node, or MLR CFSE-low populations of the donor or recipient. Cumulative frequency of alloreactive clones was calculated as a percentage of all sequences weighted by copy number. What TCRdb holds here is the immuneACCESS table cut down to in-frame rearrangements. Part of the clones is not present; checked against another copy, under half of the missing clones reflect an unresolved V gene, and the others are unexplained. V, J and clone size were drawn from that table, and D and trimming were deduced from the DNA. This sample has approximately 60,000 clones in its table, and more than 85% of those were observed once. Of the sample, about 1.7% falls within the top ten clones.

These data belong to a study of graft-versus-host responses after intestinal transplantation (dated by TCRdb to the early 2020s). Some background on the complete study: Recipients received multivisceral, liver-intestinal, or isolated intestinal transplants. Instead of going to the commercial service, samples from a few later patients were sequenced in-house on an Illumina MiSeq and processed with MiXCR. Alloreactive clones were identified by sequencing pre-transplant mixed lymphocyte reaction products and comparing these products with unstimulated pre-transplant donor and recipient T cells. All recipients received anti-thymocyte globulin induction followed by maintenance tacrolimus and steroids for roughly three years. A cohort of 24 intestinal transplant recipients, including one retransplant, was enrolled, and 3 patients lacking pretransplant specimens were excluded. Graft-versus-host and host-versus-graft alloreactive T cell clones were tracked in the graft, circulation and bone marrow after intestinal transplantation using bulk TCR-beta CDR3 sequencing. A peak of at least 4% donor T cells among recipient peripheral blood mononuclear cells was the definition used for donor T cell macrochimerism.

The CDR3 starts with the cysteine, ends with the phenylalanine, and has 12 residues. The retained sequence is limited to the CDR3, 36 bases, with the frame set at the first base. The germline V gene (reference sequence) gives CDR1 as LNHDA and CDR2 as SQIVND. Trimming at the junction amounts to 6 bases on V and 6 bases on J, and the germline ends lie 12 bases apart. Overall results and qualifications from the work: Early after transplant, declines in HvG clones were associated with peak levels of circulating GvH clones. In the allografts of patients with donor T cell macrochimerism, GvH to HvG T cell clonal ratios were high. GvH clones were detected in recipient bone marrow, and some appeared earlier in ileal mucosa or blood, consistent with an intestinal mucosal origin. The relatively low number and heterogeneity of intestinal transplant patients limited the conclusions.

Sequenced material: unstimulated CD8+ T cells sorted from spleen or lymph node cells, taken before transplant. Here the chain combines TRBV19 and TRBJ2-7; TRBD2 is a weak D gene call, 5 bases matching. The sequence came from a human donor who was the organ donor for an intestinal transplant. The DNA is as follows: TGTGCCAGTAGAAGCGGACTCCGCGAGCAGTACTTC. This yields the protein CASRSGLREQYF.